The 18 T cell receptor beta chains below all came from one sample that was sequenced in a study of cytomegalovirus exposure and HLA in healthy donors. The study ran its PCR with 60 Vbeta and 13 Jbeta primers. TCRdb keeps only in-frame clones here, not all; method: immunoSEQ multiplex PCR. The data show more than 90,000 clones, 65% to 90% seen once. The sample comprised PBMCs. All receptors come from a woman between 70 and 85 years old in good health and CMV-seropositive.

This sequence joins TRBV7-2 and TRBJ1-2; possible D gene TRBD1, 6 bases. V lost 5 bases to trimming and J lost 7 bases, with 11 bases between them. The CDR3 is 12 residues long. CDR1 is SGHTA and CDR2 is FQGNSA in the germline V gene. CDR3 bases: TGTGCCAGCAGCCTGGGACATCGTGGCTACACCTTC. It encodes CASSLGHRGYTF.

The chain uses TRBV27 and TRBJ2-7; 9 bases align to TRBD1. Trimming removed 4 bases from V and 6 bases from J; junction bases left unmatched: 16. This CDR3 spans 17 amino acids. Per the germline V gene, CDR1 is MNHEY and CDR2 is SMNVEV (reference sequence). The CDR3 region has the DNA TGTGCCAGCAGTTCACGGACGAGTGGACAGGGGTATTCCGAGCAGTACTTC. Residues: CASSSRTSGQGYSEQYF.

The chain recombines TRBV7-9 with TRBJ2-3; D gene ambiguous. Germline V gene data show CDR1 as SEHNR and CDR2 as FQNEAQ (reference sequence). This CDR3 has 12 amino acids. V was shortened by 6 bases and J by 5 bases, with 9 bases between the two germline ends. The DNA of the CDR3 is TGTGCCAGCAGAGACTGGCGAGATACGCAGTATTTT. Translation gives CASRDWRDTQYF.

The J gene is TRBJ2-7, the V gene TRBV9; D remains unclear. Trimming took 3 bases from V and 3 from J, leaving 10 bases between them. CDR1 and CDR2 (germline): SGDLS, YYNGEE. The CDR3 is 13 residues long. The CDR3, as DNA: TGTGCCAGCAGCGCACTATCGGGCTACGAGCAGTACTTC. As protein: CASSALSGYEQYF.

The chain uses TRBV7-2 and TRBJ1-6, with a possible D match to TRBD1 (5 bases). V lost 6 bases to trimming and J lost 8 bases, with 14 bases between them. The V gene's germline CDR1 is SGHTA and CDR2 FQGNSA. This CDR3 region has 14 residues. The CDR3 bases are TGTGCCAGCAGTCCCGGGGGGAAGGATTCACCCCTCCACTTT. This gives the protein CASSPGGKDSPLHF.

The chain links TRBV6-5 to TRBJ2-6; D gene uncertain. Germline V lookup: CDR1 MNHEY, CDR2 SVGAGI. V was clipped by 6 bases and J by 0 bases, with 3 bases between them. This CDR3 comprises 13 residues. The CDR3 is CASRSSGANVLTF. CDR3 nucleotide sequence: TGTGCCAGCAGGAGCTCTGGGGCCAACGTCCTGACTTTC.

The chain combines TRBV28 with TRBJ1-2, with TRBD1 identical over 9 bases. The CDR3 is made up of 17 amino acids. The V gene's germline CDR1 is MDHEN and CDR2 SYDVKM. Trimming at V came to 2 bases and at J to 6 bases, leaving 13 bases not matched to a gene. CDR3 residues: CASSLRIVGQGEDGYTF. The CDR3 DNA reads TGTGCCAGCAGTTTAAGAATTGTGGGACAGGGCGAGGATGGCTACACCTTC.

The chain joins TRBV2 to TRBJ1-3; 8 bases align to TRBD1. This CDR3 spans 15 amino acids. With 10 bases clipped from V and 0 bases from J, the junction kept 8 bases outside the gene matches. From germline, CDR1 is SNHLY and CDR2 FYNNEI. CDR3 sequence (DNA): TGTGCCACCAGGACAGGGCTAAGCTCTGGAAACACCATATATTTT. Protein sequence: CATRTGLSSGNTIYF.

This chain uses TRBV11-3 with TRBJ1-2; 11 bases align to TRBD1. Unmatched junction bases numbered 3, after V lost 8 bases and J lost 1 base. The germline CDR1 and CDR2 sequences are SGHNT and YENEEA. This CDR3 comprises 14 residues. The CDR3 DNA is TGTGCCAGCGGGACAGGGGGAGTTAACTATGGCTACACCTTC. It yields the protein CASGTGGVNYGYTF.

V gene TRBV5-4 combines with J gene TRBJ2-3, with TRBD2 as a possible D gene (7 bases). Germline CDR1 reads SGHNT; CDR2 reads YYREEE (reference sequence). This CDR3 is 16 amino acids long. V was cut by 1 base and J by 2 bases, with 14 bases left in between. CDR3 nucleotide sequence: TGTGCCAGCAGCTTGTGGGGGGGGCGGGCCACAGATACGCAGTATTTT. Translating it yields CASSLWGGRATDTQYF.

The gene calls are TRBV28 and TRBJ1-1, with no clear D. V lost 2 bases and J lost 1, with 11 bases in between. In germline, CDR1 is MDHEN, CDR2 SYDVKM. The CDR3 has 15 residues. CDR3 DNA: TGTGCCAGCAGTTTAGGCGGGATAACGAACACTGAAGCTTTCTTT. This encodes CASSLGGITNTEAFF.

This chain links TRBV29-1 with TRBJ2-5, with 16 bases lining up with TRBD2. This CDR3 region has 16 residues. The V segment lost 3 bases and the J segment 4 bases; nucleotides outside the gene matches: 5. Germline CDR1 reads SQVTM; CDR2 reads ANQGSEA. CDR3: CSVDGTSGRATETQYF. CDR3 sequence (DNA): TGCAGCGTTGACGGGACTAGCGGGAGGGCCACAGAGACCCAGTACTTC.

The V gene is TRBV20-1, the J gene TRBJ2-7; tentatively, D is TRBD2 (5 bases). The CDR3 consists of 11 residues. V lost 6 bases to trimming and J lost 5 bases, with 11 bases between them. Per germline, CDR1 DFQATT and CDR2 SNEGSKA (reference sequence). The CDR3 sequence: CSAPGSNEQYF. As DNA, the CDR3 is TGCAGTGCCCCGGGGAGTAACGAGCAGTACTTC.

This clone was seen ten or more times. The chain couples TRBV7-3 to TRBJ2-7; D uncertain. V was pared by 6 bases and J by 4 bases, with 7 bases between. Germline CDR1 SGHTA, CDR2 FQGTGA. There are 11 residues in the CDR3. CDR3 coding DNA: TGTGCCAGCAGTTTTCTTTACGAGCAGTACTTC. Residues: CASSFLYEQYF.

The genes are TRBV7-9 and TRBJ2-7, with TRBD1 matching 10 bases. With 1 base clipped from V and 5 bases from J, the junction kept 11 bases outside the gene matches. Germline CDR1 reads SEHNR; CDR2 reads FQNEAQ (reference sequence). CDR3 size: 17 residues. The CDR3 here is CASSLGFGGTGVNEQYF. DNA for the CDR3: TGTGCCAGCAGCTTAGGATTTGGCGGGACAGGGGTCAACGAGCAGTACTTC.

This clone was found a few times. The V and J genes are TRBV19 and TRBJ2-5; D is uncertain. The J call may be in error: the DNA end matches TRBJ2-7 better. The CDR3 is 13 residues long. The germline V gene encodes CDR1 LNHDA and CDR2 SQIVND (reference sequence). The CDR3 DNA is TGTGCCAGTAAGAACGGGTCCTCCTACGAGCAGTACTTC. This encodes CASKNGSSYEQYF.

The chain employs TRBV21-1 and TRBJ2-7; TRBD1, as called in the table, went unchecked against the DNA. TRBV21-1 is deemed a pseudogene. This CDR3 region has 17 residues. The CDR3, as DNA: TGTGCCAGCAGCAAAATTGGGACAGGGGGTCAAGGAGGCGAGCAGTACTTC. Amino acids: CASSKIGTGGQGGEQYF.

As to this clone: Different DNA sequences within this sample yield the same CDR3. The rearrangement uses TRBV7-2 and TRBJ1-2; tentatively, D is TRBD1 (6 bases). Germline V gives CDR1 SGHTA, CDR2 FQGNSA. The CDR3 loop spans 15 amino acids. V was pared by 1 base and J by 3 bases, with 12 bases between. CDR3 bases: TGTGCCAGCAGCTTAGGTCTTTCAGGGGACTATGGCTACACCTTC. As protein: CASSLGLSGDYGYTF.